This TCR beta chain was sequenced in a study of blood T cell repertoires in COVID-19. Study background: Nucleic acid was either cDNA or gDNA, and it came from T cells, B-cell-depleted T cells, or PBMCs.

Repertoires were generated with immunoSEQ multiplex PCR, while TCRdb's copy carries only in-frame clones and drops some. The table lists under 200,000 clones, around 87% of them singletons. Germline V CDR1 and CDR2: MGHDK, SYGVNS. V lost 8 bases to trimming and J lost 0 bases, with 11 bases between them. This CDR3 is 15 amino acids long. The TCR sequence derives from a man aged 35-49 years with active or convalescent COVID-19. Sequencing was performed on peripheral blood. V usage is TRBV25-1 and J usage is TRBJ2-6, with a weak D call TRBD1 (6 bases). The CDR3 DNA is TGTGCCAGCCCGACGGACAGCTCTGGGGCCAACGTCCTGACTTTC. It specifies CASPTDSSGANVLTF.